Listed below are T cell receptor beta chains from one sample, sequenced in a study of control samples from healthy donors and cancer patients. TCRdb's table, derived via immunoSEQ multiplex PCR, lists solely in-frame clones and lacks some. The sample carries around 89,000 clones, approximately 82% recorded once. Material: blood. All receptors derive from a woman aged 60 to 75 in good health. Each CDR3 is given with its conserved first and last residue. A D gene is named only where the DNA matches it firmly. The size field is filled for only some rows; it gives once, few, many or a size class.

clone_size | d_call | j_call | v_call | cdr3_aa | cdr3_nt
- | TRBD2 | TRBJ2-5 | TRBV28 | CASSLGYSSGQQETQYF | TGTGCCAGCAGTTTAGGGTATTCTAGCGGACAACAAGAGACCCAGTACTTC
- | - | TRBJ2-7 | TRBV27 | CASRVSPPRTRSSYEQYF | TGTGCCAGCAGAGTTTCCCCCCCCCGGACCCGGAGCTCCTACGAGCAGTACTTC
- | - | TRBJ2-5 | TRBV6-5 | CASSLLYQETQYF | TGTGCCAGCAGTTTACTTTACCAAGAGACCCAGTACTTC
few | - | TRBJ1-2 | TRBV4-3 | CASSQATGYGYTF | TGCGCCAGCAGCCAAGCAACTGGCTATGGCTACACCTTC
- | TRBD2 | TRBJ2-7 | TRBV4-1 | CASSNPGGSSYEQYF | TGCGCCAGCAGCAATCCGGGGGGGAGCTCCTACGAGCAGTACTTC
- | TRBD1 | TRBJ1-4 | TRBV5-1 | CASSLDGTGDEKLFF | TGCGCCAGCAGCTTGGATGGGACAGGGGATGAAAAACTGTTTTTT
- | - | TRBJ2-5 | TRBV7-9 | CASSLLGSQRETQYF | TGTGCCAGCAGCTTACTCGGGAGCCAAAGAGAGACCCAGTACTTC
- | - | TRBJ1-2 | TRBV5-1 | CASSLQVSYGYTF | TGCGCCAGCAGCTTACAGGTGTCCTATGGCTACACCTTC
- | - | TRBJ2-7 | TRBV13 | CASSLTLGLEQYF | TGTGCCAGCAGCTTAACGTTAGGGCTCGAGCAGTACTTC
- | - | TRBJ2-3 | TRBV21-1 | CASLNAGVTDTQYF | TGTGCCAGCCTTAATGCCGGGGTCACAGATACGCAGTATTTT
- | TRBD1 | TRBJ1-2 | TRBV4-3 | CASSQDLMGQGASGYTF | TGCGCCAGCAGCCAAGACCTGATGGGACAGGGGGCCTCTGGCTACACCTTC
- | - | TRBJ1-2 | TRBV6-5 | CASSYSRVSDGYTF | TGTGCCAGCAGTTACTCGCGGGTCTCGGATGGCTACACCTTC
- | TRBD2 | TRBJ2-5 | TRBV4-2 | CASSGRSGSISETQYF | TGTGCCAGCAGCGGTCGGAGCGGGAGTATCTCGGAGACCCAGTACTTC
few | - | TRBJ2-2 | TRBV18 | CASSPQGRNTGELFF | TGTGCCAGCTCACCACAGGGTCGTAACACCGGGGAGCTGTTTTTT
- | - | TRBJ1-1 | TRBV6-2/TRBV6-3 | CASSSGLNTEAFF | TGTGCCAGCAGTTCGGGGCTGAACACTGAAGCTTTCTTT
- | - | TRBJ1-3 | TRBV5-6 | CASSLHNTIYF | TGTGCCAGCAGCTTGCATAACACCATATATTTT
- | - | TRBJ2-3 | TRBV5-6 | CASSLDFSPNTDTQYF | TGTGCCAGCAGCTTGGATTTTAGTCCGAACACAGATACGCAGTATTTT
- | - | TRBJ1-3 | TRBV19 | CASKHPSGNTIYF | TGTGCCAGTAAACATCCCTCTGGAAACACCATATATTTT